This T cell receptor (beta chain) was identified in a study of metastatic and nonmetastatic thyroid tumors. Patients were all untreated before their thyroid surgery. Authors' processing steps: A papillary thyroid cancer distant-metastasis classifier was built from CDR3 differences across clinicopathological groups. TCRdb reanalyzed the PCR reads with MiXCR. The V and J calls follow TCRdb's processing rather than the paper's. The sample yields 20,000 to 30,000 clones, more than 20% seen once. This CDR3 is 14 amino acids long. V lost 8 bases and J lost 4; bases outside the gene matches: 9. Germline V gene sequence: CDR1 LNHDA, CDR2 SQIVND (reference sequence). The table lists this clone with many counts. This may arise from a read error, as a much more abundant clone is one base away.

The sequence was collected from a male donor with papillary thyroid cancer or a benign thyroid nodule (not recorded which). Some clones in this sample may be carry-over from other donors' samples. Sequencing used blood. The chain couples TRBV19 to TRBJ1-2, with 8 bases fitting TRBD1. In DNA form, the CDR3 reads TGTGCCAGTCAGGGAGCAGGGGGCCCCTATGGCTACACCTTC. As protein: CASQGAGGPYGYTF.